This TCR beta chain was profiled in a study of blood T cell repertoires in COVID-19. Study information: The United States, Italy and Spain provided the acute and convalescent COVID-19 samples. T cells, B-cell-depleted T cells, or PBMCs supplied cDNA or gDNA.

This CDR3 contains 13 residues. The V gene's germline CDR1 is SSHAT and CDR2 FNYEAQ (reference sequence). V lost 2 bases to trimming and J lost 5 bases, with 10 bases between them. The table came from immunoSEQ multiplex PCR; TCRdb's copy has only in-frame clones and leaves some out. Of 330,000 or so clones listed, 87% are singletons. Enrolled during active infection, Seattle patients were then followed longitudinally. This TCR came from a man aged 25-45 years with COVID-19, enrolled during active disease. This chain uses TRBV7-7 with TRBJ2-7; no clear D. What was sequenced was peripheral blood. CDR3 DNA: TGTGCCAGCAGCTTAAACAGAGACCACGAGCAGTACTTC. Amino acid sequence: CASSLNRDHEQYF.